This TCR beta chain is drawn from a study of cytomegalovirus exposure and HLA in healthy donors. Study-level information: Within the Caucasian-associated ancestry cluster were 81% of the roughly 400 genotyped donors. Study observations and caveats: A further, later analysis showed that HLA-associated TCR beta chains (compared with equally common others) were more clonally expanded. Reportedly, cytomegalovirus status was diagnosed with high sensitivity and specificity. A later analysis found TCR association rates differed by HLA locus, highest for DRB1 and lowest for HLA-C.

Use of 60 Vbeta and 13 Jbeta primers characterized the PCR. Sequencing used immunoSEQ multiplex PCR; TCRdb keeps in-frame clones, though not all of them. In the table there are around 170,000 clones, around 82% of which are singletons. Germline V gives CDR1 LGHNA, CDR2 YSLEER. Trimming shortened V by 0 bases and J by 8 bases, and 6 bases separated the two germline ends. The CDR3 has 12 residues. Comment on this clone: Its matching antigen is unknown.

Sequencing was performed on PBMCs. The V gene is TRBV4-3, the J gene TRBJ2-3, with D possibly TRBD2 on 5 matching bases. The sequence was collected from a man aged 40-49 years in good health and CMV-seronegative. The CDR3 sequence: CASSQDRGTQYF. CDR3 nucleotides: TGCGCCAGCAGCCAAGATCGGGGTACGCAGTATTTT.